This T cell receptor beta chain was identified during a study of T cell repertoires in cytomegalovirus infection. General study results and limits: Carriers of CMV and the relevant HLA type were discriminated by public TCR beta frequency.

Concerning this clonotype itself: The target antigen is unknown.

Trimming left V 6 bases short and J 3 bases short, with 12 bases between. Germline V gene data show CDR1 as DFQATT and CDR2 as SNEGSKA (reference sequence). The CDR3 covers 12 residues. TCRdb ran MiXCR on the reads and lists one entry per CDR3 protein. The sample has about 740,000 distinct CDR3 sequences, 35% seen once. Source material: PBMCs. The chain uses TRBV20-1 and TRBJ2-7; no reliable D call. This clonotype was obtained from a human donor in good health (CMV status not recorded). Some clones in this sample may be carry-over from other donors' samples. CDR3 in amino acids: CSAIRGGYEQYF. CDR3 nucleotide sequence: TGCAGTGCAATCCGAGGCGGCTACGAGCAGTACTTC.